Detailed here is one TCR beta chain. The CDR3 runs to 12 residues. Trimming removed 4 bases at V and 5 bases at J, with 8 bases between. Original handling: Amplification with reference gene primers provided the estimates of nucleated cell counts. Clones were read by immunoSEQ multiplex PCR, and TCRdb kept only the in-frame ones, dropping some. V, J and clone size reflect that table, while D and trimming were determined from the DNA. Of roughly 250,000 clones in the sample, around 88% were seen once. The sample comes from a study of blood T cell repertoires in COVID-19. For the study at large: The samples span acute and convalescent COVID-19 from the United States, Italy and Spain. PBMCs, B-cell-depleted T cells, or T cells were the source of the cDNA or gDNA that made up the material.

The sequencing input was peripheral blood. The J gene is TRBJ2-5, the V gene TRBV12-3 or TRBV12-4; D unresolved. The TCR sequence derives from a man under 40 with acute or convalescent COVID-19. The CDR3 nucleotides are TGTGCCAGCAGTTCCATGAGGGAGACCCAGTACTTC. Encoded protein: CASSSMRETQYF.